Listed here are 12 T cell receptor beta chains from one sample, sequenced in a study of shared clonotypes between healthy human individuals. Method: immunoSEQ multiplex PCR; TCRdb's copy keeps in-frame clones and lacks some. The sample consists of some 630,000 clones, roughly 70% of them appearing once. The sequenced sample consisted of memory CD4+ T cells sorted from blood. As for subset: CD45RA-negative fraction. These receptors were collected from a young woman in good health.

This clone was observed at least ten times. This chain uses TRBV15 with TRBJ2-4; the match to TRBD1 covers 8 bases. V lost 4 bases and J lost 2; bases outside the gene matches: 4. In germline, CDR1 is LNHNV, CDR2 YYDKDF (reference sequence). CDR3 size: 15 residues. CDR3 region: CATSTRTGTKNIQYF. DNA for the CDR3: TGTGCCACCAGCACTCGGACAGGGACCAAAAACATTCAGTACTTC.

CDR3 sequence: CASSAGTGAPYGYTF. The CDR3, as DNA: TGTGCCAGCAGTGCCGGGACAGGGGCGCCGTATGGCTACACCTTC. The genes are TRBV2 and TRBJ1-2; 10 bases match TRBD1. The ends lost 4 bases at V and 5 bases at J; junction bases unmatched: 7. The CDR3 is 15 residues long. CDR1 is SNHLY, CDR2 FYNNEI, per germline.

V gene TRBV27 combines with J gene TRBJ1-4; 11 bases match TRBD1. Trimming took 5 bases from V and 7 from J; bases not matched to a gene: 9. This CDR3 comprises 16 residues. Germline lookup yields CDR1 MNHEY and CDR2 SMNVEV (reference sequence). The CDR3 DNA sequence: TGTGCCAGCAGTCGAAGCTCCGGGACAGGGGGTGAAAAACTGTTTTTT. Translated: CASSRSSGTGGEKLFF.

This clone appeared a few times. A read error may produce the germline difference seen at one junction end. The chain has TRBV18 and TRBJ1-2, with TRBD1 matching over 11 bases. The CDR3 contains 13 residues. Germline V gene data show CDR1 as KGHSH and CDR2 as LQKENI. The CDR3 nucleotides are TGTGCCAGCTCACCACCGGGGACAGGGGGTTCCTCCTTC. This encodes CASSPPGTGGSSF. Filled out from reference TRBV18 and TRBJ1-2, the complete variable domain reads NAGVMQNPRHLVRRRGQEARLRCSPMKGHSHVYWYRQLPEEGLKFMVYLQKENIIDESGMPKERFSAEFPKEGPSILRIQQVVRGDSAAYFCASSPPGTGGSSFGSGTRLTVV.

This clone was observed a handful of times. A much larger clone is a single base away; this may be a read error. This chain connects TRBV29-1 to TRBJ1-2; D remains unclear. Looked up from germline, CDR1 is SQVTM and CDR2 is ANQGSEA. The length of the CDR3 is 12 residues. V was pared by 3 bases and J by 0 bases, with 5 bases between. CDR3 nucleotides: TGCAGCGTTGATTTACCTAACTATGGCTACACCTTC. Translated: CSVDLPNYGYTF.

The V and J genes are TRBV6-1 and TRBJ2-1; tentatively, D is TRBD1 or TRBD2 (6 bases each). V was trimmed by 6 bases and J by 1 base, leaving 10 bases between them. Germline V lookup: CDR1 MNHNS, CDR2 SASEGT. This CDR3 has 14 amino acids. The CDR3 protein is CASRDSGSYNEQFF. For the CDR3, the DNA is TGTGCCAGCAGGGACAGCGGGTCCTACAATGAGCAGTTCTTC.

This clone was seen once. The chain carries TRBV6-1 and TRBJ2-7, with D perhaps TRBD2 (6 bases). This CDR3 is built from 11 residues. V lost 8 bases, J lost 7 bases, and 12 bases lay in between. CDR1 and CDR2 (germline): MNHNS, SASEGT. CDR3 DNA sequence: TGTGCCAGCGTTCTAGCGTTTGAGCAGTACTTC. Translation: CASVLAFEQYF.

This clone was seen repeatedly, ten times or more. This CDR3 is CASSQAPTGGYEQYF. CDR3 nucleotide sequence: TGCGCCAGCAGCCAGGCCCCTACAGGTGGGTACGAGCAGTACTTC. J is TRBJ2-7 and V is TRBV4-1; D is possibly TRBD1 (5 bases). CDR1 MGHRA and CDR2 YSYEKL come from the germline V gene. V gave up 3 bases and J gave up 4 bases, with 16 bases separating them. The CDR3 spans 15 residues.

This chain uses TRBV19 with TRBJ1-2, with 8 bases matching TRBD1. J lost 7 bases, V lost 10 bases, and 20 bases had no gene match. CDR3 length equals 16 residues. CDR1 and CDR2 (germline): LNHDA, SQIVND (reference sequence). The CDR3 nucleotides are TGTGCCACCAGCGTCCTGCAGGGGGCGAGGATACGTGGCTACACCTTC. Encoded protein: CATSVLQGARIRGYTF.

The V call is TRBV10-1, the J call TRBJ2-2; D is ambiguous. Germline-derived CDR1 and CDR2 are WNHNN and SYGVQD (reference sequence). The CDR3 spans 14 residues. V was cut by 6 bases and J by 0 bases, with 8 bases left in between. CDR3 residues: CASSPYTNTGELFF. The CDR3 DNA reads as TGCGCCAGCAGCCCCTACACGAACACCGGGGAGCTGTTTTTT.

The rearrangement joins TRBV2 to TRBJ1-1, with TRBD1 matching 9 bases. The CDR3 spans 12 residues. V lost 10 bases and J lost 3; bases outside the gene matches: 3. Looked up from germline, CDR1 is SNHLY and CDR2 is FYNNEI. The CDR3 coding sequence is TGTGCCATACAGGGGGCGGACACTGAAGCTTTCTTT. Encoded protein: CAIQGADTEAFF.

This clone was seen a few times. The rearrangement uses TRBV27 and TRBJ1-2, with no clear D. V lost 8 bases and J 2 bases, leaving 18 bases between the germline ends. This CDR3 comprises 15 residues. Per germline, CDR1 MNHEY and CDR2 SMNVEV (reference sequence). This CDR3 is CASGFFNRRNYGYTF. The CDR3 DNA reads as TGTGCCAGCGGATTCTTCAACCGCAGGAACTATGGCTACACCTTC.